This TCR beta chain derives from a study of shared clonotypes between healthy human individuals. Broader study findings: Clonotype sharing among the donors was expected to vary with sequencing depth.

Profiled with immunoSEQ multiplex PCR; TCRdb holds only in-frame clones, not every one. This sample has 2 million to 3 million clones, with approximately 90% found just once. Comment on this clone: What it recognizes is unknown.

Germline CDR1 reads SGHAT; CDR2 reads FQNNGV. The ends were cut back, 1 base at V and 4 bases at J, with 10 bases in the middle. The CDR3 sequence is 15 residues long. The receptor was derived from a man between 18 and 35 years old in good health. The chain has TRBV11-2 and TRBJ1-4; TRBD1 might be the D (6 bases). The source material was naive CD4+ T cells sorted from blood. The subset here: CD45RA+ positively selected. The CDR3 DNA reads as TGTGCCAGCAGCTTAGGTCGGGGGCTTAATGAAAAACTGTTTTTT. It encodes CASSLGRGLNEKLFF.